This T cell receptor (beta chain) was captured by sequencing in a study of regulatory T cells in long-lasting Graves disease. Study-wide context: Graves' patients, diagnosed recently, had received antithyroid drugs under 3 months.

This clonotype was detected ten times or more. Noted time point: newly diagnosed GD, antithyroid drugs for less than 3 months. Making the TCR library involved RNA that had been extracted from PBMCs. This CDR3 spans 16 amino acids. CDR1 LGHDT and CDR2 YNNKEL come from the germline V gene (reference sequence). Trimming cost V 1 base and J 9 bases, with 19 bases left between them. Arm-PCR of CDR3 regions with iRepertoire HTBI primers generated TCR beta libraries. MiXCR was run by TCRdb on the multiplex PCR reads, yielding one entry per CDR3 protein. The profile shows over 200,000 distinct CDR3 sequences, approximately 16% of them singletons.

The clonotype comes from a female donor with Graves disease. V is TRBV3-1 and J is TRBJ2-1; perhaps TRBD2 as D (6 bases). The sequenced sample was peripheral blood mononuclear cells (PBMCs), obtained at new diagnosis, from a patient treated with antithyroid drugs. As DNA, the CDR3 is TGTGCCAGCAGCCAAGCGTCCAGCGGGTCCGGGGGTGAGCAGTTCTTC. This translates into CASSQASSGSGGEQFF.